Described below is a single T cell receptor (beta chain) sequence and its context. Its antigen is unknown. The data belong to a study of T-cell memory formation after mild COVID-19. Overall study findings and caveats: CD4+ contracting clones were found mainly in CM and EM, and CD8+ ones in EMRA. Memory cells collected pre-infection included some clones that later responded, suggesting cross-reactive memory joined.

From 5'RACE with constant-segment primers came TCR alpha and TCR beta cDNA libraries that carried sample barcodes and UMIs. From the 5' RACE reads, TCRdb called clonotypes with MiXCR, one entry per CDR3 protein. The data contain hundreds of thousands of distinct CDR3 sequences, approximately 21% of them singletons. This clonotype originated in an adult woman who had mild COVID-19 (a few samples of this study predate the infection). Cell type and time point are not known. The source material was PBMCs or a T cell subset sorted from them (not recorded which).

The CDR3 DNA is TGTGCCAGCAGTTTATCAGGGGGCGGGCAGTTGAACACTGAAGCTTTCTTT. This encodes CASSLSGGGQLNTEAFF. The chain is built from TRBV27 and TRBJ1-1, with 7 bases lining up with TRBD1. Germline CDR1 MNHEY, CDR2 SMNVEV (reference sequence). CDR3 length equals 17 residues. The V and J ends lost 0 bases and 0 bases, in that order; junction bases with no gene match: 7.